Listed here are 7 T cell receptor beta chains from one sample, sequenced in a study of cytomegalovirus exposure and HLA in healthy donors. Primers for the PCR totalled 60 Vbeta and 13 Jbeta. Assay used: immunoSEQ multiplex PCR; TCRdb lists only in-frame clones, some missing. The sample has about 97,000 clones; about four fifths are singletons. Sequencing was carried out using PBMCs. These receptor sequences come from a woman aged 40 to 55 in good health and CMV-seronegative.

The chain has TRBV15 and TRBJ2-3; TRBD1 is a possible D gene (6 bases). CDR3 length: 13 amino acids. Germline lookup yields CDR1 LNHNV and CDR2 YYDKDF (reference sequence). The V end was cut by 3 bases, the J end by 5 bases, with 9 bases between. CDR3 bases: TGTGCCACCAGCAGGGGGGCCCTAGATACGCAGTATTTT. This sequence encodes CATSRGALDTQYF.

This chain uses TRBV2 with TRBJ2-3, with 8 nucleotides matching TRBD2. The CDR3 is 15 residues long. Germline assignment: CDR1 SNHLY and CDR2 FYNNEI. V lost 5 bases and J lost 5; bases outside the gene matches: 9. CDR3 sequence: CASSNGAGAGDTQYF. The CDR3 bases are TGTGCCAGCAGTAACGGAGCGGGAGCTGGAGATACGCAGTATTTT.

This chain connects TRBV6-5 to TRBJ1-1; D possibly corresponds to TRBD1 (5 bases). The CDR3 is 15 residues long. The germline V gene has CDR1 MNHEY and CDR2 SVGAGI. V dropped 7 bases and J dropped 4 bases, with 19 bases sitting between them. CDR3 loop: CASTYNVDSFTEAFF. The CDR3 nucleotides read TGTGCCAGCACTTATAACGTAGACAGTTTCACTGAAGCTTTCTTT.

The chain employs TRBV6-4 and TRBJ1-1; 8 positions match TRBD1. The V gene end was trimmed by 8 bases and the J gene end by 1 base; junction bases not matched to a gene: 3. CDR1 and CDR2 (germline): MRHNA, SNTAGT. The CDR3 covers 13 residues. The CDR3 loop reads CASRQGRNTEAFF. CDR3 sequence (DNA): TGTGCCAGCCGACAGGGGCGGAACACTGAAGCTTTCTTT.

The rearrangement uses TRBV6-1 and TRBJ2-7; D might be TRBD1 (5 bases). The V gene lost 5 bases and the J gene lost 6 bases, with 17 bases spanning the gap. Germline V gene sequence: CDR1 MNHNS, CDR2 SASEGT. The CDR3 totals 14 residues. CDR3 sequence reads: CASSPPGRVGEQYF. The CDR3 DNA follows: TGTGCCAGCAGTCCCCCCGGCAGGGTGGGCGAGCAGTACTTC.

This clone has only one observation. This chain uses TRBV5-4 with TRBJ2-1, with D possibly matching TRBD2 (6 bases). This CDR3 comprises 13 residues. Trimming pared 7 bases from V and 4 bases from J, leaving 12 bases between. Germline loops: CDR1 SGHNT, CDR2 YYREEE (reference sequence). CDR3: CASGFGLYNEQFF. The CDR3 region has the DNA TGTGCCAGCGGATTTGGACTATACAATGAGCAGTTCTTC. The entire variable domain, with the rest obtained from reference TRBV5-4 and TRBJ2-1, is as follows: ETGVTQSPTHLIKTRGQQVTLRCSSQSGHNTVSWYQQALGQGPQFIFQYYREEENGRGNFPPRFSGLQFPNYSSELNVNALELDDSALYLCASGFGLYNEQFFGPGTRLTVL.

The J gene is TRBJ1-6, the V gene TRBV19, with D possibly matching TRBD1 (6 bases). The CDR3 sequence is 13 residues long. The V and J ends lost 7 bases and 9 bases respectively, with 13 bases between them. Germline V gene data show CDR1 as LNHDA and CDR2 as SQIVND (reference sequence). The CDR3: CASTTGWISPLHF. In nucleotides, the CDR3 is TGTGCCAGTACTACAGGGTGGATTTCACCCCTCCACTTT.